Each of the 20 T cell receptor beta chains below was sequenced from the same sample in a study of T cells in Graves' hyperthyroidism and ophthalmopathy. RNA transcripts were the template for amplifying TCR beta CDR3 regions. During a first-round RT-PCR of the TCR CDR3, the HTBI primer set was used. TCRdb used MiXCR to reprocess the multiplex PCR reads, holding one entry per CDR3 protein. The repertoire has hundreds of thousands of distinct CDR3 sequences, approximately 23% of them found once; the top ten carry approximately 35%. The specimen sequenced was blood. The receptors come from a middle-aged woman with Graves' ophthalmopathy.

This clonotype showed up just a few times. The chain joins TRBV30 to TRBJ2-7; possible D gene TRBD1, 6 bases. TRBJ2-1 matches the DNA end more closely, so the J call is doubtful. CDR1 and CDR2 (germline): GTSNPN, SVGIG (reference sequence). There are 13 residues in the CDR3. The CDR3 coding sequence is TGTGCCTGGAGTGGAGGGCAGGGGAGCGAGCAGTTCTTC. Amino acids: CAWSGGQGSEQFF.

This clonotype was recorded many times. The chain couples TRBV10-3 to TRBJ2-7, with TRBD1 matching 10 bases. The V gene end was trimmed by 8 bases and the J gene end by 5 bases; junction bases not matched to a gene: 3. From germline, CDR1 is ENHRY and CDR2 SYGVKD. The CDR3 spans 12 residues. CDR3 sequence: CAISGTGDEQYF. The DNA of the CDR3 is TGTGCCATCTCCGGGACAGGGGACGAGCAGTACTTC.

At least ten counts were recorded for this clonotype. V usage is TRBV18 and J usage is TRBJ2-7; 7 positions match TRBD1. Germline CDR1 reads KGHSH; CDR2 reads LQKENI. The CDR3 spans 14 residues. With V trimmed by 5 bases and J by 2 bases, 6 bases remained unmatched. CDR3 nucleotides: TGTGCCAGCTCATCGGCAGGGGGTACCTACGAGCAGTACTTC. Translated, it gives CASSSAGGTYEQYF. Drawing the rest from reference TRBV18 and TRBJ2-7, the complete variable domain is NAGVMQNPRHLVRRRGQEARLRCSPMKGHSHVYWYRQLPEEGLKFMVYLQKENIIDESGMPKERFSAEFPKEGPSILRIQQVVRGDSAAYFCASSSAGGTYEQYFGPGTRLTVT.

This clonotype was seen repeatedly, ten times or more. V and J are TRBV6-1 and TRBJ1-1; 8 positions agree with TRBD1. V shed 3 bases, J shed 1 base, and the junction held 4 bases outside the gene matches. Germline-derived CDR1 and CDR2 are MNHNS and SASEGT. The CDR3 spans 15 residues. CDR3 DNA sequence: TGTGCCAGCAGTGAGGGACAGGTTTCGAACACTGAAGCTTTCTTT. It yields the protein CASSEGQVSNTEAFF.

This clonotype was found many times. Mismatch with germline at one junction end may stem from a read error. CDR3 sequence (DNA): TGTGCCAGCAGCCTCCCTCGTCTGGCAGGCGGGACGGAGATCCAGTACTTC. Protein product: CASSLPRLAGGTEIQYF. The V call is TRBV5-5, the J call TRBJ2-5, with D possibly being TRBD2 (6 bases). The CDR3 is made up of 17 amino acids. Germline V gene lookup returns CDR1 SGHKS and CDR2 YYEKEE (reference sequence).

The chain carries TRBV25-1 and TRBJ1-2; TRBD1 matches at 11 bases. J lost 1 base, V lost 2 bases, and 3 bases had no gene match. There are 16 residues in the CDR3. CDR1 is MGHDK and CDR2 is SYGVNS in the germline V gene. CDR3 protein: CASSETGTGGNYGYTF. The CDR3 DNA reads TGTGCCAGCAGTGAAACCGGGACAGGGGGTAACTATGGCTACACCTTC.

The table lists this clonotype with a few counts. The chain joins TRBV12-5 to TRBJ2-5; 9 nucleotides agree with TRBD1. CDR3 length equals 13 residues. Germline CDR1 and CDR2: LGHNT and FRNRAP. Trimming cost V 6 bases and J 4 bases; bases outside gene matches: 3. The CDR3 bases are TGTGCTAGTGGACAGGACAGGGGAGAGACCCAGTACTTC. Its protein is CASGQDRGETQYF.

Comment on this clonotype: The junction and the germline gene differ at one end; a read error may be behind it. The chain links TRBV6-1 to TRBJ1-5, with D unresolved. Germline lookup yields CDR1 MNHNS and CDR2 SASEGT. CDR3 length: 13 residues. The CDR3 nucleotides read TGTGCCAGCAGTGGTGAAAGCAGTCAGCCCCAGCATTTT. This sequence encodes CASSGESSQPQHF.

V is TRBV6-5 and J is TRBJ1-6; D gene ambiguous. This CDR3 has 15 residues. V was cut by 0 bases and J by 8 bases, with 11 bases left in between. Germline V gives CDR1 MNHEY, CDR2 SVGAGI. DNA for the CDR3: TGTGCCAGCAGTTACTCGTCTGAGAGGGATTCACCCCTCCACTTT. It codes for CASSYSSERDSPLHF.

This clonotype was picked up many times. This could be a read error, since a much larger clone is one nucleotide away. The rearrangement joins TRBV6-1 to TRBJ1-5, with 7 bases aligning to TRBD1. Germline V gene sequence: CDR1 MNHNS, CDR2 SASEGT. The CDR3 totals 16 residues. CDR3 in DNA: TGTGCCAGCAGTGGAGGGACAGCATATAGCAATCGGCCCCAGCATTTT. This encodes CASSGGTAYSNRPQHF.

At least ten counts were recorded for this clonotype. The chain recombines TRBV30 with TRBJ2-2, with D tentatively TRBD2 (6 bases). The CDR3 is 14 amino acids. CDR1 GTSNPN and CDR2 SVGIG come from the germline V gene (reference sequence). The ends were cut back, 5 bases at V and 5 bases at J, with 15 bases in the middle. The CDR3 bases are TGTGCCTGGGGAGCGGGTGAAGGGACCGGGGAGCTGTTTTTT. Translation: CAWGAGEGTGELFF.

The chain uses TRBV6-2 or TRBV6-3 and TRBJ1-5; a weak D match, TRBD1 (5 bases). CDR1 MNHEY and CDR2 SVGEGT come from the germline V gene. Trimming removed 2 bases from V and 0 bases from J, with 14 bases in between. The CDR3 covers 17 residues. The CDR3 coding sequence is TGTGCCAGCAGTTACGAAGGGACCGTGTATAGCAATCAGCCCCAGCATTTT. Translating gives CASSYEGTVYSNQPQHF.

This clonotype was detected ten times or more. The rearrangement joins TRBV10-3 to TRBJ1-1; weak D call: TRBD1 (6 bases). CDR1 ENHRY and CDR2 SYGVKD come from the germline V gene. CDR3 size: 14 residues. Trimming took off 0 bases at V and 7 bases at J, with 12 bases between the two ends. This CDR3 reads CAISESGTIGEAFF. CDR3 coding DNA: TGTGCCATCAGTGAGTCAGGGACAATCGGTGAAGCTTTCTTT.

This clonotype was counted many times. This sequence joins TRBV2 and TRBJ2-7; D may match TRBD1 or TRBD2 (6 bases each). Germline CDR1 is SNHLY and CDR2 is FYNNEI. The CDR3 sequence is 15 residues long. With 2 bases removed from V and 3 bases from J, the gap between germline ends came to 14 bases. This CDR3 is CASSEYPGAGYEQYF. The CDR3 bases are TGTGCCAGCAGTGAATATCCGGGGGCGGGCTACGAGCAGTACTTC.

The V gene is TRBV4-1, the J gene TRBJ2-7; D ambiguous. The germline V gene has CDR1 MGHRA and CDR2 YSYEKL. Deletions cut 1 base from V and 4 bases from J, with 8 bases between. The CDR3 has 13 residues. Here the CDR3 DNA reads TGCGCCAGCAGCCAAGCGGCCCGTTACGAGCAGTACTTC. Its protein product is CASSQAARYEQYF.

The CDR3 sequence is CASLNRDMRTEAFF. CDR3 DNA sequence: TGTGCCAGCCTAAACCGGGACATGCGCACTGAAGCTTTCTTT. The chain has TRBV12-3 or TRBV12-4 and TRBJ1-1; the D gene is possibly TRBD1 (6 bases). V was cut by 8 bases and J by 4 bases, with 17 bases left in between. The CDR3 is made up of 14 amino acids.

At least ten counts were recorded for this clonotype. V is TRBV19 and J is TRBJ1-1, with TRBD1 as a possible D gene (6 bases). The CDR3 is made up of 15 amino acids. V was pared by 9 bases and J by 1 base, with 18 bases between. Germline-derived CDR1 and CDR2 are LNHDA and SQIVND (reference sequence). The CDR3 loop reads CASRVWQGTNTEAFF. The DNA of the CDR3 is TGTGCCAGCAGGGTGTGGCAGGGGACGAACACTGAAGCTTTCTTT.

This clonotype has at least ten counts. This sequence joins TRBV7-9 and TRBJ1-5; 10 nucleotides line up with TRBD1. V shed 1 base, J shed 4 bases, and the junction held 4 bases outside the gene matches. The germline CDR1 and CDR2 sequences are SEHNR and FQNEAQ (reference sequence). The CDR3 runs 16 residues. The DNA of the CDR3 is TGTGCCAGCAGCTTAGGTGGGACAGGGGAGAATCAGCCCCAGCATTTT. Its translation is CASSLGGTGENQPQHF.

Ten or more counts support this clonotype. The gene calls are TRBV7-9 and TRBJ1-2; 7 nucleotides line up with TRBD1. This CDR3 spans 13 amino acids. From germline, CDR1 is SEHNR and CDR2 FQNEAQ (reference sequence). The V segment lost 5 bases and the J segment 6 bases; nucleotides outside the gene matches: 6. CDR3 in amino acids: CASSPRQGDGYTF. The CDR3 region has the DNA TGTGCCAGCAGCCCAAGACAGGGCGATGGCTACACCTTC.

This clonotype was found many times. The V gene is TRBV18, the J gene TRBJ2-7; TRBD1 is a possible D gene (6 bases). The CDR3 contains 14 residues. The V end was cut by 3 bases, the J end by 0 bases, with 9 bases between. Germline CDR1 and CDR2: KGHSH and LQKENI. In DNA, the CDR3 is TGTGCCAGCTCACCTTCCAGGGGCTCCTACGAGCAGTACTTC. The encoded protein is CASSPSRGSYEQYF.